This TCR beta chain was sequenced during a study of blood T cell repertoires in COVID-19. Study summary: The cDNA or gDNA used as material had been derived from T cells, B-cell-depleted T cells, or PBMCs.

Clinical histories supplied by participants themselves formed the basis of cohort assignment. TCRdb's copy holds only in-frame clones and misses some; the assay was immunoSEQ multiplex PCR. This table has 140,000 to 150,000 clones, about 89% appearing once. V was pared by 11 bases and J by 11 bases, with 14 bases of the junction left unmatched. The CDR3 loop spans 13 amino acids. Germline CDR1 reads SNHLY; CDR2 reads FYNNEI. J is TRBJ1-5 and V is TRBV2, with 8 nucleotides matching TRBD1. Sequenced sample: PBMCs or T cells enriched from blood (not recorded which). The TCR comes from a man aged 55 to 70 who had recovered from COVID-19. In nucleotides, the CDR3 is TGTGCCTCGAAAGGGACAGGAGGGAAGGCCCAGCATTTT. This translates into CASKGTGGKAQHF.